Reported below is one T cell receptor beta chain. Its antigen is unknown. As for time point: week 47, end of study. Vaccinated patients received 300 ug of mutant IDH1 20-mer peptide per dose, with topical imiquimod. Weeks 1, 3, 5, 7, 11, 15, 19 and 23 were when patients received their eight vaccinations. V lost 6 bases and J lost 0, with 12 bases in between. This CDR3 region has 15 residues. Germline V CDR1 and CDR2: SNHLY, FYNNEI. This entry comes from a study of a mutant IDH1 vaccine in newly diagnosed glioma. About the study: Treated patients had a mean age of roughly 39 years and a 62.5% male, approximately 38% female split.

Clones were read by immunoSEQ multiplex PCR, and TCRdb kept only the in-frame ones, dropping some. The data contain some 40,000 clones, around 75% of them singletons. The sample here was PBMCs, taken from a glioma patient whose treatment included an IDH1 peptide vaccine. The receptor's source is a man between 35 and 55 years old with glioma. This chain uses TRBV2 with TRBJ2-4; no firm D call. The CDR3 loop is CASSGLSVAKNIQYF. DNA of the CDR3: TGTGCCAGCAGCGGCCTCTCGGTAGCCAAAAACATTCAGTACTTC.